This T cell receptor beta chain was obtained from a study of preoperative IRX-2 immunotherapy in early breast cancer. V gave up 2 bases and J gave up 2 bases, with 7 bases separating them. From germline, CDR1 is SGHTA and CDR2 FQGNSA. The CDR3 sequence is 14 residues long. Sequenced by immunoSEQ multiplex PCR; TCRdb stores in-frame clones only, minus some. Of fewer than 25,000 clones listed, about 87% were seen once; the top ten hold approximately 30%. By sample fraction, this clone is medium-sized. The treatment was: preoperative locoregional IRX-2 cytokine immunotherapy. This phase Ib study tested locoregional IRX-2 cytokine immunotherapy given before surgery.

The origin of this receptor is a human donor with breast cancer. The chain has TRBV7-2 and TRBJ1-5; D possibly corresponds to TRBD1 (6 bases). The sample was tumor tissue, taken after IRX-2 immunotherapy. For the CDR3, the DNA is TGTGCCAGCAGCTTATACAGGGGCAATCAGCCCCAGCATTTT. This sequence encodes CASSLYRGNQPQHF.